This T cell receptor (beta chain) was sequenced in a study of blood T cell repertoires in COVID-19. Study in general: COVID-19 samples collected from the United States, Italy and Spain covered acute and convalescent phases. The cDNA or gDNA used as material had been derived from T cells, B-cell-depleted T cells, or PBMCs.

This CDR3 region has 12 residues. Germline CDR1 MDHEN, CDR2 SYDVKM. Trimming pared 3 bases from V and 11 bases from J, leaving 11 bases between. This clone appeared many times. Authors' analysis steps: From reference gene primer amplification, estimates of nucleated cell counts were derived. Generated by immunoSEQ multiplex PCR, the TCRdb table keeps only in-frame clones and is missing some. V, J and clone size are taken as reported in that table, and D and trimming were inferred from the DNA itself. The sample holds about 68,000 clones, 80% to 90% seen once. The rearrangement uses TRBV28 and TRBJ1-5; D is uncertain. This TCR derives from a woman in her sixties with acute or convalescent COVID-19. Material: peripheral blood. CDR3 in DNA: TGTGCCAGCAGTTTGGGAGGGCCCTCCCAGCATTTT. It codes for CASSLGGPSQHF.